These 24 T cell receptor beta chains were sequenced from one sample in a study of monozygotic twins with inflammatory bowel disease. Reprocessing the 5' RACE reads, TCRdb reports a single entry for every CDR3 protein and omits DNA. The sample yields about 300,000 distinct CDR3 sequences, of which the top ten take up roughly 5.3%. The sample taken for sequencing was blood. These receptors originate from a human donor with ulcerative colitis or Crohn's disease, or a healthy co-twin of an affected twin (not recorded which).

The chain uses TRBV6-5 and TRBJ1-5. The CDR3 covers 14 residues. Germline V gene lookup returns CDR1 MNHEY and CDR2 SVGAGI. CDR3 loop: CASSYSRGWEPQHF.

V is TRBV7-9 and J is TRBJ1-1. Per germline, CDR1 SEHNR and CDR2 FQNEAQ (reference sequence). There are 14 residues in the CDR3. Here the CDR3 reads CASSLAEGRVEAFF.

The V and J genes are TRBV10-3 and TRBJ2-1. The CDR3 loop spans 14 amino acids. Germline CDR1 ENHRY, CDR2 SYGVKD. The CDR3 loop is CAISAQGSYNEQFF.

The chain employs TRBV19 and TRBJ2-1; checking the TCRdb D call of TRBD2 is not possible without DNA. The CDR3 loop spans 16 amino acids. Germline-derived CDR1 and CDR2 are LNHDA and SQIVND (reference sequence). Here the CDR3 reads CASSIDRLTLYNEQFF.

CDR3 region: CASSFDGDHEQYF. The J gene is TRBJ2-7, the V gene TRBV28; the D call from TCRdb, TRBD1, cannot be confirmed without DNA. The germline V gene encodes CDR1 MDHEN and CDR2 SYDVKM. The length of the CDR3 is 13 residues.

V gene TRBV24-1 combines with J gene TRBJ1-2; TCRdb's D call, TRBD1, is unchecked because there is no DNA. Looked up from germline, CDR1 is KGHDR and CDR2 is SFDVKD. The CDR3 extends over 13 amino acids. CDR3 loop: CATSDQGWRGYTF.

J is TRBJ2-7 and V is TRBV21-1; TCRdb calls TRBD1, which cannot be checked without DNA. TRBV21-1 is recorded as a pseudogene. This CDR3 spans 16 amino acids. This CDR3 is CASSKVVCRGHYEQYF.

The chain recombines TRBV28 with TRBJ2-2; there is no DNA to check the TCRdb D call of TRBD1. The CDR3 contains 14 residues. Germline V gene data show CDR1 as MDHEN and CDR2 as SYDVKM. The CDR3 region is CASSPDGGTGELFF.

The chain has TRBV12-3 or TRBV12-4 and TRBJ2-1; the TRBD2 assignment by TCRdb is unverifiable without DNA. CDR3 length: 15 residues. The chain's CDR3 is CASSQKRGGYNEQFF.

The V gene is TRBV6-2 or TRBV6-3, the J gene TRBJ1-5. CDR3 length: 14 amino acids. From germline, CDR1 is MNHEY and CDR2 SVGEGT. This chain's CDR3 is CASGISGVNQPQHF.

V and J are TRBV28 and TRBJ2-7; TCRdb outputs TRBD1, but without DNA this stays unchecked. Germline V gene lookup returns CDR1 MDHEN and CDR2 SYDVKM. This CDR3 region has 18 residues. CDR3 loop: CASTTGPRGINFKYEQYF.

CDR3: CASGTGTSTDTQYF. The chain uses TRBV28 and TRBJ2-3; there is no DNA to check the TCRdb D call of TRBD1. In germline, CDR1 is MDHEN, CDR2 SYDVKM. The CDR3 totals 14 residues.

CDR3: CASSSYTRGFNYGYTF. The V gene is TRBV3-1, the J gene TRBJ1-2; absent DNA, TCRdb's TRBD1 call cannot be checked. Germline loops: CDR1 LGHDT, CDR2 YNNKEL (reference sequence). The CDR3 sequence is 16 residues long.

The chain employs TRBV15 and TRBJ2-7; TCRdb picks TRBD1, but there is no DNA to check that call. This CDR3 is 14 amino acids long. Germline V CDR1 and CDR2: LNHNV, YYDKDF (reference sequence). CDR3 sequence reads: CATSRDPGAYEQYF.

The rearrangement links TRBV7-9 to TRBJ2-7. This CDR3 region has 16 residues. Per germline, CDR1 SEHNR and CDR2 FQNEAQ (reference sequence). The CDR3 here is CASSLATTMSTYEQYF.

V and J are TRBV7-9 and TRBJ2-4; TCRdb reports TRBD1, a call that lacks DNA to check it against. Germline loops: CDR1 SEHNR, CDR2 FQNEAQ (reference sequence). The CDR3 sequence is 17 residues long. The CDR3 reads CASSFRGQATAKNIQYF.

The chain combines TRBV24-1 with TRBJ2-1; TCRdb picks TRBD2, but there is no DNA to check that call. The CDR3 loop spans 16 amino acids. From germline, CDR1 is KGHDR and CDR2 SFDVKD. CDR3 protein: CATSDIGTSGNNEQFF.

V usage is TRBV4-3 and J usage is TRBJ2-3. There are 14 residues in the CDR3. Germline-derived CDR1 and CDR2 are LGHNA and YSLEER. The CDR3 is CASSQVGLTDTQYF.

This sequence joins TRBV20-1 and TRBJ2-1; TCRdb proposes TRBD2, but this gene call is untestable without DNA. Germline assignment: CDR1 DFQATT and CDR2 SNEGSKA (reference sequence). The CDR3 length is 15 residues. This CDR3 reads CSAGVSGGSYNEQFF.

The rearrangement uses TRBV20-1 and TRBJ1-1. This CDR3 has 16 residues. Germline V gives CDR1 DFQATT, CDR2 SNEGSKA (reference sequence). The CDR3 here is CSAPSVGKATNTEAFF.

This chain links TRBV19 with TRBJ2-1; TCRdb selects TRBD1, and the lack of DNA leaves this call unchecked. CDR3 size: 14 residues. The germline V gene has CDR1 LNHDA and CDR2 SQIVND (reference sequence). The CDR3 protein is CASTAGPIYNEQFF.

The chain has TRBV27 and TRBJ1-5; TCRdb's D call, TRBD1, is unchecked because there is no DNA. This CDR3 is built from 16 residues. Germline-derived CDR1 and CDR2 are MNHEY and SMNVEV (reference sequence). The CDR3 spells CASSDHRTGGSQPQHF.

This sequence joins TRBV7-8 and TRBJ2-1; TCRdb's D call, TRBD2, is unchecked because there is no DNA. CDR1 is SGHVS, CDR2 FQNEAQ, per germline. This CDR3 has 16 residues. This CDR3 is CASSTRSSGVYNEQFF. The variable domain in full, with the rest retrieved from reference TRBV7-8 and TRBJ2-1, is GAGVSQSPRYKVAKRGQDVALRCDPISGHVSLFWYQQALGQGPEFLTYFQNEAQLDKSGLPSDRFFAERPEGSVSTLKIQRTQQEDSAVYLCASSTRSSGVYNEQFFGPGTRLTVL.

This chain uses TRBV11-2 with TRBJ2-4; TCRdb outputs TRBD2, but without DNA this stays unchecked. Germline V lookup: CDR1 SGHAT, CDR2 FQNNGV. The CDR3 sequence is 18 residues long. The CDR3: CASSLDFLTSGFKNIQYF.